This is a list of T cell receptor beta chains from one sample in a study of CD4 and CD8 cells across lung adenocarcinoma regions. Via MiXCR, TCRdb re-called the PCR reads, giving one row per CDR3 protein. The sample records about 16,000 distinct CDR3 sequences, around 53% being singletons. Sequenced: CD8+ T cells from the center of a lung tumor. The receptors were sampled from a female donor with lung adenocarcinoma. The CD4 and CD8 labels of this study may be unreliable. Each CDR3 is given with its conserved first and last residue. A D gene is named only where the DNA matches it firmly. Size is omitted from some rows. Given values are once, few, many or a class for expanded clones.

abundance: .
d_gene: TRBD1
len: 16
v_gene: TRBV11-3
j_gene: TRBJ1-2
CDR3aa: CASSLEGRTGNYGYTF
CDR3nt: TGTGCCAGCAGCTTAGAGGGGAGGACAGGGAACTATGGCTACACCTTC

abundance: .
d_gene: TRBD1
len: 15
v_gene: TRBV29-1
j_gene: TRBJ2-1
CDR3aa: CSVSAGGAGPIEQFF
CDR3nt: TGCAGCGTTTCCGCAGGGGGTGCTGGGCCTATTGAGCAGTTCTTC

abundance: many
d_gene: .
len: 16
v_gene: TRBV27
j_gene: TRBJ2-2
CDR3aa: CASKTGGRTNTGELFF
CDR3nt: TGTGCCAGCAAGACCGGAGGCAGAACGAACACCGGGGAGCTGTTTTTT

abundance: few
d_gene: .
len: 11
v_gene: TRBV11-2
j_gene: TRBJ2-1
CDR3aa: CASSWGNEQFF
CDR3nt: TGTGCCAGCAGCTGGGGCAATGAGCAGTTCTTC

abundance: .
d_gene: .
len: 14
v_gene: TRBV6-8
j_gene: TRBJ2-3
CDR3aa: CGGTGWRATDMQYF
CDR3nt: TGTGGCGGCACGGGGTGGCGGGCCACAGACATGCAGTATTTC

abundance: few
d_gene: TRBD2
len: 14
v_gene: TRBV6-5
j_gene: TRBJ2-1
CDR3aa: CASSYSGGGNEQFF
CDR3nt: TGTGCCAGCAGTTACAGCGGCGGGGGAAATGAGCAGTTCTTC

abundance: many
d_gene: TRBD1
len: 13
v_gene: TRBV6-1
j_gene: TRBJ2-7
CDR3aa: CASRLDRTYEQYF
CDR3nt: TGTGCCAGCAGGCTGGACAGGACGTACGAGCAGTACTTC

abundance: few
d_gene: .
len: 15
v_gene: TRBV15
j_gene: TRBJ1-2
CDR3aa: CATSRDGGTHYGYTF
CDR3nt: TGTGCCACCAGCAGAGATGGAGGGACTCACTATGGCTACACCTTC

abundance: .
d_gene: .
len: 14
v_gene: TRBV27
j_gene: TRBJ2-7
CDR3aa: CAGSGVGGTDTQYF
CDR3nt: TGTGCGGGGAGTGGGGTCGGAGGCACAGATACGCAGTACTTC

abundance: .
d_gene: .
len: 16
v_gene: TRBV6-1
j_gene: TRBJ2-3
CDR3aa: CACSVASGRDKDTQYF
CDR3nt: TGTGCCTGCTCCGTGGCAAGCGGCAGAGACAAAGATACGCAGTATTTT

abundance: .
d_gene: .
len: 15
v_gene: TRBV27
j_gene: TRBJ2-5
CDR3aa: CGGGLCGGDQETQYF
CDR3nt: TGTGGCGGCGGGCTCTGTGGCGGTGACCAAGAGACCCAGTACTTC

abundance: .
d_gene: .
len: 16
v_gene: TRBV6-1
j_gene: TRBJ2-4
CDR3aa: CASSVSGLGVTDTQYF
CDR3nt: TGTGCCAGCAGTGTCTCGGGGCTGGGTGTCACAGACACGCAGTACTTC

abundance: .
d_gene: .
len: 15
v_gene: TRBV7-2
j_gene: TRBJ2-2
CDR3aa: CASSFLLAATGELFF
CDR3nt: TGTGCCAGCAGCTTCCTATTGGCAGCCACCGGGGAGCTGTTTTTT

abundance: few
d_gene: .
len: 14
v_gene: TRBV6-1
j_gene: TRBJ1-1
CDR3aa: CASTPGQLNTEAFF
CDR3nt: TGTGCCAGCACCCCCGGACAGTTGAACACTGAAGCTTTCTTT

abundance: .
d_gene: .
len: 15
v_gene: TRBV7-2
j_gene: TRBJ2-4
CDR3aa: CASSPLPASFNEQYF
CDR3nt: TGTGCCAGCAGCCCCCTGCCGGCTAGTTTCAATGAGCAGTACTTC

abundance: .
d_gene: .
len: 15
v_gene: TRBV6-1
j_gene: TRBJ1-2
CDR3aa: CASSPRRTTNYGYTF
CDR3nt: TGTGCCAGCAGTCCTAGACGGACGACTAACTATGGCTACACCTTC

abundance: few
d_gene: .
len: 13
v_gene: TRBV30
j_gene: TRBJ2-3
CDR3aa: CASSQASTDTQYF
CDR3nt: TGTGCCTCCTCTCAAGCTAGCACAGATACGCAGTATTTT

abundance: few
d_gene: TRBD1
len: 18
v_gene: TRBV25-1
j_gene: TRBJ2-1
CDR3aa: CASSPTDGQEKRSNEQFF
CDR3nt: TGTGCCAGCAGTCCCACTGATGGACAGGAGAAGAGGAGCAATGAGCAGTTCTTC

abundance: .
d_gene: TRBD1
len: 15
v_gene: TRBV6-5
j_gene: TRBJ2-7
CDR3aa: CASSYGTGSTYEQYF
CDR3nt: TGTGCCAGCAGTTACGGGACAGGATCTACCTACGAGCAGTACTTC

abundance: many
d_gene: .
len: 19
v_gene: TRBV27
j_gene: TRBJ2-5
CDR3aa: CASSLFARGILGAQETQYF
CDR3nt: TGTGCCAGCAGTCTCTTTGCGCGGGGGATCCTGGGGGCACAAGAGACCCAGTACTTC

abundance: medium-sized
d_gene: .
len: 13
v_gene: TRBV6-5
j_gene: TRBJ2-1
CDR3aa: CASGRAVNNEQFF
CDR3nt: TGTGCCAGCGGCAGGGCCGTGAACAATGAGCAGTTCTTC

abundance: .
d_gene: TRBD1
len: 18
v_gene: TRBV6-1
j_gene: TRBJ2-1
CDR3aa: CASSERPGQGATLETQFF
CDR3nt: TGTGCCAGCAGTGAGAGACCGGGACAGGGGGCGACGTTGGAGACCCAGTTCTTC